Shown below are 3 T cell receptor beta chains from a single sample sequenced in a study of blood T cell repertoires in COVID-19. Only in-frame clones appear in the TCRdb table, and some are missing; sequencing was by immunoSEQ multiplex PCR. The repertoire holds some 170,000 clones, with about 90% as singletons. The sequencing input was PBMCs or T cells enriched from blood (not recorded which). Receptor source: a human donor with acute COVID-19. The donor label of this sample is uncertain.

The chain is built from TRBV20-1 and TRBJ2-7, with TRBD1 identical over 11 bases. After removal of 6 bases from V and 5 bases from J, the junction contained 6 bases not matched to a gene. Germline lookup yields CDR1 DFQATT and CDR2 SNEGSKA (reference sequence). The CDR3 is made up of 13 amino acids. CDR3 residues: CSASGTGGHEQYF. The CDR3 nucleotides read TGCAGTGCCAGTGGGACAGGGGGGCACGAGCAGTACTTC.

The J gene is TRBJ1-4, the V gene TRBV10-3; tentatively, D is TRBD1 (5 bases). This CDR3 is built from 12 residues. Germline V gives CDR1 ENHRY, CDR2 SYGVKD. V lost 0 bases to trimming and J lost 15 bases, with 11 bases between them. The CDR3 DNA follows: TGTGCCATCAGTGAGTCTGGCAGCAGGGTGTTTTTT. This encodes CAISESGSRVFF.

In this sample, this clone turned up once. This chain connects TRBV2 to TRBJ2-7, with 10 positions matching TRBD1. Per the germline V gene, CDR1 is SNHLY and CDR2 is FYNNEI. The CDR3 runs 14 residues. Trimming took 7 bases from V and 4 from J; bases not matched to a gene: 7. The CDR3 reads CASTRDRGGYEQYF. The CDR3 nucleotides are TGTGCCAGCACCAGGGACAGGGGAGGTTACGAGCAGTACTTC.